The T cell receptor beta chain under discussion was sequenced for a study of T cell responses to AZD1222 COVID-19 vaccine. The CDR3 length is 13 residues. Germline CDR1 and CDR2: GTSNPN and SVGIG (reference sequence). The method was immunoSEQ multiplex PCR; TCRdb's version includes in-frame clones alone and lacks a portion of them. The top ten hold around 3.5% of the sample, which has just over 95,000 clones, roughly nine tenths seen once. Points on this clone: One end of the junction varies from germline; a read error may be responsible.

The receptor was isolated from an adult in good health. The material was peripheral blood, obtained on day 0 of AZD1222 vaccination. The chain recombines TRBV30 with TRBJ2-5; TRBD2 might be the D (6 bases). The CDR3: CAGRPFQEETQYF. The CDR3 nucleotides are TGTGCCGGGAGGCCTTTCCAGGAAGAGACCCAGTACTTC.